One T cell receptor beta chain is described in this entry. Antigen: not known. The read finishes 3 residues shy of the CDR3 end, and the germline J gene is used to complete it. This entry belongs to a study of T cells in women clearing cervical HPV infection. Notes on the study in general: TRBV6-7 relative abundance averaged approximately 0.11% in cases and about 0.15% in controls. Repertoire richness, not evenness, was significantly elevated in CIN3+ cases versus controls.

From germline, CDR1 is SNHLY and CDR2 FYNNEI. The CDR3 loop spans 18 amino acids. V lost 0 bases and J lost 5; bases outside the gene matches: 15. Profiling relied on immunoSEQ multiplex PCR, and the TCRdb table lists in-frame clones only, not all of them. This sample's table has around 31,000 clones. Sample: blood buffy coat. The receptor was derived from a woman between 18 and 69 years old with a cervical HPV16 infection that either progressed to CIN3+ or cleared (not recorded which). The chain employs TRBV2 and TRBJ2-5; 7 nucleotides align to TRBD2. The CDR3 bases that were read are TGTGCCAGCAGTGAAGCGGGGGGGATGGGGCTGCAGCGGGAGACC. It encodes CASSEAGGMGLQRET. In full, the CDR3 is CASSEAGGMGLQRETQYF. The full variable domain, its missing parts supplied by reference TRBV2 and TRBJ2-5, is EPEVTQTPSHQVTQMGQEVILRCVPISNHLYFYWYRQILGQKVEFLVSFYNNEISEKSEIFDDQFSVERPDGSNFTLKIRSTKLEDSAMYFCASSEAGGMGLQRETQYFGPGTRLLVL.